These 19 T cell receptor beta chains share one sample of origin, sequenced in a study of brain T cells in children with intractable seizures. Repertoires were generated with immunoSEQ multiplex PCR, while TCRdb's copy carries only in-frame clones and drops some. The sample yields about 340,000 clones, about 94% seen once. Time point denoted: blood from clinic visit 5 months post-surgery; TSC patient then seizure free. Sequenced material: peripheral blood, taken around 5 months after surgery. Source of these receptors: a boy younger than two with tuberous sclerosis and intractable seizures.

This clone is categorized as medium-sized. The chain carries TRBV7-9 and TRBJ2-7; 12 bases match TRBD2. Germline V gives CDR1 SEHNR, CDR2 FQNEAQ (reference sequence). The length of the CDR3 is 16 residues. Unmatched junction bases numbered 0, after V lost 0 bases and J lost 0 bases. Here the CDR3 reads CASSLATSGSSYEQYF. The CDR3, as DNA: TGTGCCAGCAGCTTAGCGACTAGCGGGAGCTCCTACGAGCAGTACTTC. Variable domain in full (rest from reference TRBV7-9 and TRBJ2-7): DTGVSQNPRHKITKRGQNVTFRCDPISEHNRLYWYRQTLGQGPEFLTYFQNEAQLEKSRLLSDRFSAERPKGSFSTLEIQRTEQGDSAMYLCASSLATSGSSYEQYFGPGTRLTVT.

This clone was detected only a few times. The chain is built from TRBV10-1 and TRBJ1-5; the D is unclear. The CDR3 sequence is 14 residues long. The germline gives CDR1 WNHNN, CDR2 SYGVQD (reference sequence). V was clipped by 0 bases and J by 2 bases, with 5 bases between them. CDR3: CASSESGRNQPQHF. The CDR3 coding sequence is TGCGCCAGCAGTGAGTCTGGGCGCAATCAGCCCCAGCATTTT.

This clone has just one count. The rearrangement joins TRBV30 to TRBJ1-2; unclear D gene. This CDR3 is 11 amino acids long. Germline values: CDR1 GTSNPN, CDR2 SVGIG (reference sequence). V gave up 1 base and J gave up 8 bases, with 8 bases separating them. CDR3 region: CAWSGPGGYTF. CDR3 sequence (DNA): TGTGCCTGGAGTGGTCCGGGAGGCTACACCTTC.

The rearrangement uses TRBV6-5 and TRBJ1-2; D is undetermined. CDR1 and CDR2 from the germline V gene are MNHEY and SVGAGI. V dropped 7 bases and J dropped 1 base, with 16 bases sitting between them. The CDR3 consists of 15 residues. The CDR3 bases are TGTGCCAGCACGATGTCGGGGAGTAGTAACTATGGCTACACCTTC. Translating gives CASTMSGSSNYGYTF.

CDR3 sequence: CSVEGGDSNYGYTF. CDR3 bases: TGCAGCGTTGAGGGCGGAGATTCTAACTATGGCTACACCTTC. This chain uses TRBV29-1 with TRBJ1-2, with no clear D. Germline CDR1 and CDR2: SQVTM and ANQGSEA. Trimming stripped 3 bases from V and 0 bases from J, with 11 bases between. The CDR3 runs 14 residues.

The chain carries TRBV28 and TRBJ1-5, with D possibly being TRBD1 (5 bases). CDR1 and CDR2 (germline): MDHEN, SYDVKM. This CDR3 region has 14 residues. Trimming shortened V by 2 bases and J by 4 bases, and 9 bases separated the two germline ends. The DNA for the CDR3 is TGTGCCAGCAGTTTAGGAGGGGAAAATCAGCCCCAGCATTTT. It is translated as CASSLGGENQPQHF.

This chain uses TRBV3-1 (or the pseudogene TRBV3-2) with TRBJ2-1, with 7 bases matching TRBD2. The V gene end was trimmed by 1 base and the J gene end by 13 bases; junction bases not matched to a gene: 10. Germline V gene sequence: CDR1 LGHDT, CDR2 YNNKEL (reference sequence). The CDR3 consists of 14 residues. CDR3 sequence reads: CASSQGGLPHLQFF. As DNA, the CDR3 is TGTGCCAGCAGCCAAGGGGGACTACCACACCTCCAGTTCTTC.

This clone was seen a single time. The chain joins TRBV5-5 to TRBJ2-5, with 11 bases fitting TRBD1. Germline V gives CDR1 SGHKS, CDR2 YYEKEE (reference sequence). CDR3 length: 17 amino acids. The V segment lost 0 bases and the J segment 5 bases; nucleotides outside the gene matches: 9. The CDR3 is CASSLAGGQGGLETQYF. The CDR3 region has the DNA TGTGCCAGCAGCTTGGCCGGGGGACAGGGGGGATTGGAGACCCAGTACTTC.

There are a few counts of this clone. The chain links TRBV7-9 to TRBJ1-1; 9 nucleotides align to TRBD1. Trimming took 2 bases from V and 0 from J; bases not matched to a gene: 4. In germline, CDR1 is SEHNR, CDR2 FQNEAQ (reference sequence). The CDR3 spans 16 residues. CDR3 sequence reads: CASSLPGTGMNTEAFF. The CDR3 DNA follows: TGTGCCAGCAGCTTACCCGGGACAGGGATGAACACTGAAGCTTTCTTT. Filled out from reference TRBV7-9 and TRBJ1-1, the complete variable domain reads DTGVSQNPRHKITKRGQNVTFRCDPISEHNRLYWYRQTLGQGPEFLTYFQNEAQLEKSRLLSDRFSAERPKGSFSTLEIQRTEQGDSAMYLCASSLPGTGMNTEAFFGQGTRLTVV.

This chain joins TRBV4-1 and TRBJ1-3; D remains unclear. The V gene's germline CDR1 is MGHRA and CDR2 YSYEKL. The CDR3 has 18 residues. V lost 0 bases to trimming and J lost 0 bases, with 15 bases between them. The CDR3 is CASSQEVRGIHSGNTIYF. The CDR3 DNA is TGCGCCAGCAGCCAAGAAGTCCGCGGGATTCACTCTGGAAACACCATATATTTT.

J is TRBJ1-1 and V is TRBV5-6; D is undetermined. CDR1 is SGHDT, CDR2 YYEEEE, per germline. The CDR3 runs 15 residues. V was trimmed by 0 bases and J by 6 bases, leaving 15 bases between them. This CDR3 reads CASSLGQRLSAEAFF. The CDR3 DNA sequence: TGTGCCAGCAGCTTGGGACAAAGGTTAAGTGCTGAAGCTTTCTTT.

The genes are TRBV28 and TRBJ1-4; 7 bases align to TRBD1. In germline, CDR1 is MDHEN, CDR2 SYDVKM. V lost 6 bases and J lost 5; bases outside the gene matches: 0. The CDR3 covers 12 residues. The CDR3 region has the DNA TGTGCCAGCAGACAGGGGAATGAAAAACTGTTTTTT. Its protein is CASRQGNEKLFF.

The CDR3 DNA is TGTGCCAGCAGCGTAGGGACTAGCGGGTACGAGCAGTACTTC. It specifies CASSVGTSGYEQYF. The chain recombines TRBV9 with TRBJ2-7, with 11 bases matching TRBD2. The CDR3 is made up of 14 amino acids. Looked up from germline, CDR1 is SGDLS and CDR2 is YYNGEE. Trimming cost V 0 bases and J 4 bases; bases outside gene matches: 0.

The V call is TRBV30, the J call TRBJ2-5; 7 nucleotides agree with TRBD1. Germline V gene data show CDR1 as GTSNPN and CDR2 as SVGIG (reference sequence). The CDR3 extends over 13 amino acids. V was clipped by 8 bases and J by 1 base; unmatched bases: 7. The CDR3 is CASNRDSQETQYF. The CDR3 DNA reads as TGTGCCAGCAACCGGGACAGCCAAGAGACCCAGTACTTC.

The genes are TRBV19 and TRBJ2-1; D uncertain. Trimming left V 0 bases short and J 0 bases short, with 6 bases between. This CDR3 has 15 residues. Per germline, CDR1 LNHDA and CDR2 SQIVND (reference sequence). This CDR3 is CASSIDRSSYNEQFF. CDR3 DNA: TGTGCCAGTAGTATAGATCGAAGCTCCTACAATGAGCAGTTCTTC.

The V gene is TRBV19, the J gene TRBJ1-2; no firm D call. Germline CDR1 and CDR2: LNHDA and SQIVND (reference sequence). The CDR3 is made up of 11 amino acids. Trimming removed 6 bases at V and 8 bases at J, with 10 bases between. The CDR3 nucleotides are TGTGCCAGTAGCCCCTCCGTAGGCTACACCTTC. Translation gives CASSPSVGYTF.

This rearrangement joins TRBV11-2 to TRBJ2-7; 9 bases agree with TRBD2. Trimming took 2 bases from V and 1 from J; bases not matched to a gene: 9. Per germline, CDR1 SGHAT and CDR2 FQNNGV. The CDR3 totals 17 residues. CDR3 in DNA: TGTGCCAGCAGCTTATGGCCTAGCGGGGAATTTTCCTACGAGCAGTACTTC. Translation gives CASSLWPSGEFSYEQYF.

CDR3 nucleotides: TGCGCCAGCAGCGGGGGGGCCGGACTAGCGGGGTCGGGTGAGCAGTTCTTC. Protein product: CASSGGAGLAGSGEQFF. This chain uses TRBV5-1 with TRBJ2-1; 12 bases are shared with TRBD2. The CDR3 loop spans 17 amino acids. The germline CDR1 and CDR2 sequences are SGHRS and YFSETQ. V dropped 4 bases and J dropped 9; count of bases not matched to a gene: 14.

The genes are TRBV24-1 and TRBJ2-2; D is unclear. The CDR3 has 14 amino acids. The germline V and J ends were trimmed by 5 bases and 4 bases, with 10 bases remaining between them. Germline CDR1 and CDR2: KGHDR and SFDVKD. The DNA of the CDR3 is TGTGCCACCAGTGGTGGATTGAGCACCGGGGAGCTGTTTTTT. Translated, it gives CATSGGLSTGELFF.